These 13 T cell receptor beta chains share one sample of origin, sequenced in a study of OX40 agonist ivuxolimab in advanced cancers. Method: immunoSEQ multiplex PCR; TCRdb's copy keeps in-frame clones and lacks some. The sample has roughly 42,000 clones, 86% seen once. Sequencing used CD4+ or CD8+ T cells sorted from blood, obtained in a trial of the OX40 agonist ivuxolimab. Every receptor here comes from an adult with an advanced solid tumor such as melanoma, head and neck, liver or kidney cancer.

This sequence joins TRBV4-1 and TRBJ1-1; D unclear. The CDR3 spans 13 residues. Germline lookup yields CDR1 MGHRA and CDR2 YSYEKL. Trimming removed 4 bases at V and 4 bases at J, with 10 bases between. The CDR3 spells CASSPHHGTEAFF. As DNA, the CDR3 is TGCGCCAGCAGCCCCCATCACGGCACTGAAGCTTTCTTT.

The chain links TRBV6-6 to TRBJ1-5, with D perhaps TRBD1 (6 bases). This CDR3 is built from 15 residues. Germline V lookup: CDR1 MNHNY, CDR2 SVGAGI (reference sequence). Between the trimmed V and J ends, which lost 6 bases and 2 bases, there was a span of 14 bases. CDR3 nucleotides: TGTGCCAGCAGAGAACAGGGTGGAGGCAATCAGCCCCAGCATTTT. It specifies CASREQGGGNQPQHF.

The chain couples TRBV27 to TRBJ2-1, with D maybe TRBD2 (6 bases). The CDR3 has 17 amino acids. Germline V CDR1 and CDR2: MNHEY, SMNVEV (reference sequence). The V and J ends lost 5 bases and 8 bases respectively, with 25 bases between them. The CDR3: CASSGPRFAEGGDEQFF. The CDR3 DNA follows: TGTGCCAGCAGTGGCCCCCGTTTTGCGGAGGGAGGCGATGAGCAGTTCTTC.

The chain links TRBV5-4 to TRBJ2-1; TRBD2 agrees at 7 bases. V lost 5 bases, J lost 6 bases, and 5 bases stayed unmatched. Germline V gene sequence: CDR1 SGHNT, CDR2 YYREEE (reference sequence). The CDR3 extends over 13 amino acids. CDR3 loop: CASRASGANEQFF. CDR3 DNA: TGTGCCAGCAGGGCTAGCGGAGCCAATGAGCAGTTCTTC.

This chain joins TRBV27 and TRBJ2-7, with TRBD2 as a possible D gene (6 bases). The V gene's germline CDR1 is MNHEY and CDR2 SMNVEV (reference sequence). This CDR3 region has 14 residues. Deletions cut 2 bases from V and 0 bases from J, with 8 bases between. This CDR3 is CASSLVAASYEQYF. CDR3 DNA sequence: TGTGCCAGCAGTTTAGTAGCGGCCTCCTACGAGCAGTACTTC.

The CDR3, as DNA: TGTGCCAGTAGTCGTCTTTACACTGAAGCTTTCTTT. Amino acid sequence: CASSRLYTEAFF. The chain has TRBV19 and TRBJ1-1; D uncertain. The germline CDR1 and CDR2 sequences are LNHDA and SQIVND (reference sequence). The CDR3 has 12 residues. V dropped 5 bases and J dropped 3 bases, with 7 bases sitting between them.

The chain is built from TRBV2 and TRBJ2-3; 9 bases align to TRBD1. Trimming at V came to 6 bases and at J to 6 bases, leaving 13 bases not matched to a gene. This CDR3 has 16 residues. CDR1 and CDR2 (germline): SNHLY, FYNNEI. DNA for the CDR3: TGTGCCAGCAGGGGGACAGGGTATCTTCTGGTGGATACGCAGTATTTT. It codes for CASRGTGYLLVDTQYF.

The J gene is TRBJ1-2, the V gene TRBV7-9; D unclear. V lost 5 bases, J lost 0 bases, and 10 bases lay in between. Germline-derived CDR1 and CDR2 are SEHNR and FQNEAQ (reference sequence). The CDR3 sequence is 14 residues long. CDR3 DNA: TGTGCCAGCAGCCCGACACCTACTAACTATGGCTACACCTTC. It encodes CASSPTPTNYGYTF.

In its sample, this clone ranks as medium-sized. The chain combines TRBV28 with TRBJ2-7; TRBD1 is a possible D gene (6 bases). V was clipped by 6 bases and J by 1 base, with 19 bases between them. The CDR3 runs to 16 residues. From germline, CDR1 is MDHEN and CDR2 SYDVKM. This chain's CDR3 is CASSPPQGESSYEQYF. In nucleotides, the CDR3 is TGTGCCAGCAGCCCCCCACAGGGCGAATCGTCCTACGAGCAGTACTTC.

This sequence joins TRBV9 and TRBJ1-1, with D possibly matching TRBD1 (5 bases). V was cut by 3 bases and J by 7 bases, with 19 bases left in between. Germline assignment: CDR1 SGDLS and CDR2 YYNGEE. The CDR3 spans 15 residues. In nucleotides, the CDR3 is TGTGCCAGCAGCGCGGCCCTCCAGGGCAGGGTTGAAGCTTTCTTT. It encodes CASSAALQGRVEAFF. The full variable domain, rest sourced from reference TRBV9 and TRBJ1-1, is DSGVTQTPKHLITATGQRVTLRCSPRSGDLSVYWYQQSLDQGLQFLIQYYNGEERAKGNILERFSAQQFPDLHSELNLSSLELGDSALYFCASSAALQGRVEAFFGQGTRLTVV.

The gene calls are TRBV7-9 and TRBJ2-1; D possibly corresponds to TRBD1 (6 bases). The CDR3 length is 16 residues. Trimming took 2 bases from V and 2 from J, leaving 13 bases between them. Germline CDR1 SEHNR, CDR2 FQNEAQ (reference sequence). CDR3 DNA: TGTGCCAGCAGCTTAAGGCAGGGGACCACCTACAATGAGCAGTTCTTC. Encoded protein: CASSLRQGTTYNEQFF.

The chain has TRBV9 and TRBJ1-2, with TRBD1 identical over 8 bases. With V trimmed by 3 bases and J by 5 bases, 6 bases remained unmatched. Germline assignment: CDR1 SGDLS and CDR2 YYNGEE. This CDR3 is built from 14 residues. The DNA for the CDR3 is TGTGCCAGCAGCGCCGGACAGGGAGGGTATGGCTACACCTTC. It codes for CASSAGQGGYGYTF. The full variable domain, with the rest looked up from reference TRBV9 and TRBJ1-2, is DSGVTQTPKHLITATGQRVTLRCSPRSGDLSVYWYQQSLDQGLQFLIQYYNGEERAKGNILERFSAQQFPDLHSELNLSSLELGDSALYFCASSAGQGGYGYTFGSGTRLTVV.

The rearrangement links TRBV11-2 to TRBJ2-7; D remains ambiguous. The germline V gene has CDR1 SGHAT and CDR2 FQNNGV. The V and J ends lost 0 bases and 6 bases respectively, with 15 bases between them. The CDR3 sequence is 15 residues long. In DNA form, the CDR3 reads TGTGCCAGCAGCTTAGATAGGGTTGCTTACCGCGAGCAGTACTTC. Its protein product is CASSLDRVAYREQYF.